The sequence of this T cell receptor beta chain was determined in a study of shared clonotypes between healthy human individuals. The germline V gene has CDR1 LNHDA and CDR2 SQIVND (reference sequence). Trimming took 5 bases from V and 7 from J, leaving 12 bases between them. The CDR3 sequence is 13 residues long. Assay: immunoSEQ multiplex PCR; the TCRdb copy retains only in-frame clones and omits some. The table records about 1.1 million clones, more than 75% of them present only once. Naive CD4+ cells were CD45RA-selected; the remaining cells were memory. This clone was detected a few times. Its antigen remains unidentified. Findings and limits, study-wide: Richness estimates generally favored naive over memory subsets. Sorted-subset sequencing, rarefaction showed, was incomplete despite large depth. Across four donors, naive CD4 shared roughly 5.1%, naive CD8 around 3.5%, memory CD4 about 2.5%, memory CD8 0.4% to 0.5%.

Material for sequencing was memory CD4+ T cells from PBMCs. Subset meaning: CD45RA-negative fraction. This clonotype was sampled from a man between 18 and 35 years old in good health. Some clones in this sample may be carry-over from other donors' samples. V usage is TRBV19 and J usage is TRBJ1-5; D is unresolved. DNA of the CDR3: TGTGCCAGTAGTCCCCTAGACCCCCAGCCCCAGCATTTT. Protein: CASSPLDPQPQHF. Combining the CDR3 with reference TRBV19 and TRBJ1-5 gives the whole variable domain DGGITQSPKYLFRKEGQNVTLSCEQNLNHDAMYWYRQDPGQGLRLIYYSQIVNDFQKGDIAEGYSVSREKKESFPLTVTSAQKNPTAFYLCASSPLDPQPQHFGDGTRLSIL.